This T cell receptor (beta chain) was identified during a study of shared clonotypes between healthy human individuals. Study context: The study enrolled a couple of women and three men aged 18 to 49.

The replicate PCRs on unsorted PBMC were given about 0.3 ug DNA, which is 25,000 to 30,000 T cell genomes. Original processing notes: Junction-only sequences without quality scores came from ImmunoSEQ, so filtering differed. Sequenced by immunoSEQ multiplex PCR; TCRdb stores in-frame clones only, minus some. Clonal size and the V and J genes are those of that table, whereas D and trimming came from the DNA. The sample records approximately 470,000 clones, over 75% being singletons. The study used about 90 million PBMCs per unsorted sample for genomic DNA. V lost 4 bases and J lost 4; bases outside the gene matches: 6. CDR1 and CDR2 (germline): SGDLS, YYNGEE. The length of the CDR3 is 14 residues.

Input material: PBMCs. The origin of this receptor is a woman aged 40 to 50 in good health. Some clones in this sample may be carry-over from other donors' samples. The chain combines TRBV9 with TRBJ1-1, with 8 bases that match TRBD1. The CDR3 reads CASSTQGGGTEAFF. The CDR3 DNA reads as TGTGCCAGCAGCACACAGGGGGGTGGCACTGAAGCTTTCTTT.